The next 17 T cell receptor beta chains were all read from a single sample in a study of blood T cell repertoires in COVID-19. Some clones are missing from TCRdb's copy, which holds only in-frame ones; the method was immunoSEQ multiplex PCR. This sample has a few hundred thousand clones, with 65% to 85% found just once. Sequenced input: PBMCs or T cells enriched from blood (not recorded which). The receptors were gathered from a woman in her forties who had recovered from COVID-19.

The chain joins TRBV5-1 to TRBJ2-2; D is possibly TRBD1 (6 bases). CDR1 and CDR2 from the germline V gene are SGHRS and YFSETQ. The V gene lost 3 bases and the J gene lost 0 bases, with 15 bases spanning the gap. The CDR3 runs 17 residues. CDR3 region: CASSWGQNIANTGELFF. The CDR3 DNA follows: TGCGCCAGCAGCTGGGGACAAAATATCGCGAACACCGGGGAGCTGTTTTTT. Combining the CDR3 with reference TRBV5-1 and TRBJ2-2 gives the whole variable domain KAGVTQTPRYLIKTRGQQVTLSCSPISGHRSVSWYQQTPGQGLQFLFEYFSETQRNKGNFPGRFSGRQFSNSRSEMNVSTLELGDSALYLCASSWGQNIANTGELFFGEGSRLTVL.

The V call is TRBV4-1, the J call TRBJ1-3; 8 nucleotides line up with TRBD1. Trimming took 0 bases from V and 3 from J; bases not matched to a gene: 7. From germline, CDR1 is MGHRA and CDR2 YSYEKL. The CDR3 length is 17 residues. The DNA of the CDR3 is TGCGCCAGCAGCCAAGAAGTGACAGGGGAGATTGGAAACACCATATATTTT. Translation: CASSQEVTGEIGNTIYF.

V is TRBV2 and J is TRBJ1-2; D not resolved. This CDR3 contains 13 residues. V was shortened by 3 bases and J by 8 bases, with 13 bases between the two germline ends. CDR1 and CDR2 from the germline V gene are SNHLY and FYNNEI. The CDR3 region is CASSDIGLTGYTF. The CDR3 DNA is TGTGCCAGCAGTGATATTGGACTGACGGGCTACACCTTC.

The CDR3 sequence is CASSRTSGAYEQYF. CDR3 nucleotide sequence: TGTGCCAGCAGTCGGACTAGCGGCGCCTACGAGCAGTACTTC. The rearrangement joins TRBV5-5 to TRBJ2-7, with TRBD2 identical over 10 bases. From germline, CDR1 is SGHKS and CDR2 YYEKEE (reference sequence). The CDR3 is made up of 14 amino acids. V dropped 5 bases and J dropped 2; count of bases not matched to a gene: 4.

The chain employs TRBV25-1 and TRBJ1-1; 8 bases fit TRBD1. Germline-derived CDR1 and CDR2 are MGHDK and SYGVNS. CDR3 length: 14 amino acids. J gave up 11 bases and V 5 bases, and 13 bases lay outside the gene matches. CDR3 amino acids: CASSKETGEKGAFF. For the CDR3, the DNA is TGTGCCAGCAGTAAAGAGACAGGGGAGAAGGGGGCTTTCTTT.

V and J are TRBV25-1 and TRBJ2-7; no definite D call. The V gene's germline CDR1 is MGHDK and CDR2 SYGVNS. This CDR3 has 13 residues. Trimming stripped 3 bases from V and 3 bases from J, with 9 bases between. The CDR3: CASSEKTHYEQYF. The CDR3 DNA sequence: TGTGCCAGCAGTGAGAAGACACACTACGAGCAGTACTTC.

V is TRBV5-1 and J is TRBJ2-3; D gene unclear. The CDR3 spans 11 residues. The V gene's germline CDR1 is SGHRS and CDR2 YFSETQ. Trimming stripped 3 bases from V and 6 bases from J, with 5 bases between. The chain's CDR3 is CASSSPDTQYF. The CDR3 DNA sequence: TGCGCCAGCAGCTCCCCGGATACGCAGTATTTT.

This sequence joins TRBV5-1 and TRBJ2-2; D is uncertain. V was cut by 5 bases and J by 0 bases, with 8 bases left in between. The length of the CDR3 is 14 residues. Germline V lookup: CDR1 SGHRS, CDR2 YFSETQ. In DNA form, the CDR3 reads TGCGCCAGCAGAGAGGATACGAACACCGGGGAGCTGTTTTTT. It is translated as CASREDTNTGELFF.

V is TRBV9 and J is TRBJ2-2; D is perhaps TRBD2 (6 bases). CDR1 is SGDLS and CDR2 is YYNGEE in the germline V gene. The V end lost 0 bases, the J end lost 7 bases, and 22 bases lay between the germline ends. This CDR3 has 18 amino acids. CDR3 in DNA: TGTGCCAGCAGCGTAGCTAAGTACGGGGGTTCACTTCACGGGGAGCTGTTTTTT. It encodes CASSVAKYGGSLHGELFF. Full variable domain (outside the CDR3, taken from reference TRBV9 and TRBJ2-2): DSGVTQTPKHLITATGQRVTLRCSPRSGDLSVYWYQQSLDQGLQFLIQYYNGEERAKGNILERFSAQQFPDLHSELNLSSLELGDSALYFCASSVAKYGGSLHGELFFGEGSRLTVL.

This clone has a single count. This chain joins TRBV19 and TRBJ1-2; maybe TRBD1 (6 bases). The CDR3 extends over 12 amino acids. V shed 10 bases and J shed 1 base, with 10 bases lying between them. Germline loops: CDR1 LNHDA, CDR2 SQIVND (reference sequence). The CDR3 sequence: CATRTDNYGYTF. The CDR3 DNA sequence: TGTGCCACGAGGACAGATAACTATGGCTACACCTTC.

Only one count was recorded for this clone. The chain couples TRBV19 to TRBJ2-2; 11 bases line up with TRBD1. The length of the CDR3 is 15 residues. The trim removed 7 bases at V and 6 bases at J, leaving 7 bases unmatched. The germline CDR1 and CDR2 sequences are LNHDA and SQIVND (reference sequence). CDR3 nucleotide sequence: TGTGCCAGTACAGTCGGGACAGGGGGGGCCGGGGAGCTGTTTTTT. The encoded protein is CASTVGTGGAGELFF.

The chain has TRBV6-2 or TRBV6-3 and TRBJ2-5; 14 nucleotides align to TRBD2. The V segment lost 6 bases and the J segment 4 bases; nucleotides outside the gene matches: 4. In germline, CDR1 is MNHEY, CDR2 SVGEGT. CDR3 length: 15 residues. Here the CDR3 reads CASSTGLAGVETQYF. DNA of the CDR3: TGTGCCAGCAGCACGGGACTAGCGGGAGTAGAGACCCAGTACTTC.

V is TRBV6-5 and J is TRBJ1-4; unclear D gene. This CDR3 is 12 amino acids long. The V gene's germline CDR1 is MNHEY and CDR2 SVGAGI. Trimming took off 6 bases at V and 5 bases at J, with 7 bases between the two ends. The CDR3 bases are TGTGCCAGCAGCTTACAGAATGAAAAACTGTTTTTT. Its translation: CASSLQNEKLFF.

V gene TRBV29-1 combines with J gene TRBJ1-1; D gene uncertain. The V and J ends lost 3 bases and 2 bases respectively, with 7 bases between them. Germline assignment: CDR1 SQVTM and CDR2 ANQGSEA. This CDR3 comprises 12 residues. The CDR3 here is CSVEAVNTEAFF. The DNA of the CDR3 is TGCAGCGTTGAGGCGGTAAACACTGAAGCTTTCTTT.

This chain uses TRBV2 with TRBJ2-5; 11 bases map to TRBD1. The J segment lost 5 bases and the V segment lost 5 bases, leaving 7 bases of the junction unmatched. The CDR3 has 15 amino acids. Germline-derived CDR1 and CDR2 are SNHLY and FYNNEI. The CDR3 DNA is TGTGCCAGCAGTCAATGGACAGGGGGCGGGGAGACCCAGTACTTC. It codes for CASSQWTGGGETQYF.

V is TRBV5-1 and J is TRBJ2-4, with TRBD2 matching 9 bases. The length of the CDR3 is 17 residues. The germline CDR1 and CDR2 sequences are SGHRS and YFSETQ. V was clipped by 1 base and J by 9 bases; unmatched bases: 14. The CDR3 reads CASSLSLAGTGMGIQYF. CDR3 DNA: TGCGCCAGCAGCTTGAGCCTAGCGGGAACGGGTATGGGCATTCAGTACTTC.

The gene calls are TRBV7-9 and TRBJ2-1, with D possibly being TRBD2 (5 bases). The CDR3 totals 14 residues. V lost 1 base to trimming and J lost 5 bases, with 9 bases between them. Per germline, CDR1 SEHNR and CDR2 FQNEAQ (reference sequence). CDR3 in DNA: TGTGCCAGCAGCTTAGTGAGCGGACACAATGAGCAGTTCTTC. It specifies CASSLVSGHNEQFF.